This TCR beta chain came from a study of cytomegalovirus exposure and HLA in healthy donors. Study overall: Across 350 to 400 genotyped donors, 81% landed in the Caucasian-associated ancestry cluster.

PCR used 60 Vbeta primers and 13 Jbeta primers. Generated by immunoSEQ multiplex PCR, the TCRdb table keeps only in-frame clones and is missing some. This table has about 240,000 clones, around 81% appearing once. A word on this clone: The antigen remains undetermined.

V lost 3 bases and J lost 2; bases outside the gene matches: 7. Per the germline V gene, CDR1 is LNHNV and CDR2 is YYDKDF (reference sequence). The CDR3 sequence is 15 residues long. Study-level points and caveats: CMV antigen specificity was confirmed in vitro for three CMV-associated chains. Cytomegalovirus-associated status was assigned to 164 TCR beta chains.

This receptor was identified in a woman aged 55-69 years in good health and CMV-seropositive. The chain has TRBV15 and TRBJ2-7; 7 nucleotides agree with TRBD2. The sample comprised PBMCs. DNA for the CDR3: TGTGCCACCAGCAGGGAAGCGGGATGGGCCTACGAGCAGTACTTC. Protein product: CATSREAGWAYEQYF.